Listed below are T cell receptor beta chains from one sample, sequenced in a study of cytomegalovirus exposure and HLA in healthy donors. Using immunoSEQ multiplex PCR, the repertoire was profiled, and TCRdb retains in-frame clones only, with some absent. The table records 120,000 to 150,000 clones, 65% to 80% of them present only once. What was sequenced was PBMCs. All receptors come from a woman in her 50s in good health and CMV-seropositive. The CDR3 runs from the conserved cysteine through the conserved F or W. Each record gives: J gene, V gene, CDR3 protein.

TRBJ1-6 TRBV6-5 CASSYSKSHEGSPLHF
TRBJ1-4 TRBV6-1 CASSSGQGGEKLFF
TRBJ2-1 TRBV27 CASSLGQGYNEGFF
TRBJ2-2 TRBV9 CASTGGGELFF
TRBJ1-2 TRBV6-6 CASSYSGTAGGYTF
TRBJ1-2 TRBV4-2 CASSQDHGRQANYGYTF
TRBJ1-5 TRBV28 CASSYPSRVDQPQHF
TRBJ2-4 TRBV2 CASRGLAKNIQYF
TRBJ1-4 TRBV7-2 CASSLRGGSNEKLFF
TRBJ2-3 TRBV7-9 CASSSRDTDTQYF
TRBJ2-3 TRBV25-1 CASRMGRGATDTQYF
TRBJ1-4 TRBV4-2 CASSQTTSRGRDEKLFF
TRBJ2-1 TRBV5-1 CASSLSGGIYFF
TRBJ1-4 TRBV7-9 CASSAMGQGGEKLFF
TRBJ1-5 TRBV4-2 CASSQGEYRESNQPQHF
TRBJ2-1 TRBV14 CASSQVGQYNEQFF
TRBJ2-1 TRBV11-2 CASSFAGGQDEQFF
TRBJ2-1 TRBV7-2 CASSSSQGSNEQFF
TRBJ1-5 TRBV6-5 CASRSGGSNQPQHF
TRBJ1-1 TRBV29-1 CSVEDPGQGLGAFF
TRBJ1-6 TRBV7-8 CASSPDLDSPLHF
TRBJ1-4 TRBV5-1 CASSPGTGSEKLFF
TRBJ2-1 TRBV29-1 CSVEDGTSRVNEQFF
TRBJ1-1 TRBV19 CASGSPFREDTEAFF
TRBJ1-5 TRBV10-1 CASTRGAHQPQHF
TRBJ1-4 TRBV4-2 CASSQVGGDPEKLFF
TRBJ1-2 TRBV7-9 CASSSTGYYGYTF
TRBJ2-1 TRBV10-3 CAISSTASSYNEQFF
TRBJ2-5 TRBV15 CATSRDTGSQYF
TRBJ1-1 TRBV7-2 CASSLGPGGTEAFF
TRBJ1-5 TRBV6-6 CASSLGQANQPQHF
TRBJ2-7 TRBV4-1 CASSVTSGGPYEQYF
TRBJ1-1 TRBV7-8 CASSLQGRTEAFF
TRBJ2-1 TRBV9 CASSVGVRGQFF
TRBJ1-5 TRBV7-2 CASSWTGERPQHF
TRBJ2-2 TRBV4-3 CASSQGWGANTGELFF
TRBJ2-1 TRBV5-1 CASNSGWASYNEQFF
TRBJ2-3 TRBV29-1 CSVFELAGGETQYF
TRBJ2-7 TRBV5-6 CASSLRGQGFEQYF
TRBJ1-5 TRBV12-5 CASGLEGAQPQHF
TRBJ2-7 TRBV5-1 CASSLAMGQGYEQYF
TRBJ2-7 TRBV28 CASSGAGTGFNEQYF
TRBJ2-2 TRBV4-2 CASSQERVGGTGELFF
TRBJ2-1 TRBV6-4 CASRLAGARNEQFF
TRBJ2-3 TRBV12-5 CASGLYGGPSTDTQYF
TRBJ2-3 TRBV7-3 CASSPGGGSTDTQYF